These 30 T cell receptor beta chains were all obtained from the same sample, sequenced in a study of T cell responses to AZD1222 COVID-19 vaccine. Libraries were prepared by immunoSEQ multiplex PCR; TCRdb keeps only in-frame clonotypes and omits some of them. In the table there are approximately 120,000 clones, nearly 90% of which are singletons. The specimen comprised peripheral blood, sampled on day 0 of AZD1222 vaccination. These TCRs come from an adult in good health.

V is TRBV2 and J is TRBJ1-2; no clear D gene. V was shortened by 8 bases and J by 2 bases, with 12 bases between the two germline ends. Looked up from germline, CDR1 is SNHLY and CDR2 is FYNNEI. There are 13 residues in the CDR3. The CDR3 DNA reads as TGTGCCAGCGTAAGGGTAATGAACTATGGCTACACCTTC. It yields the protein CASVRVMNYGYTF.

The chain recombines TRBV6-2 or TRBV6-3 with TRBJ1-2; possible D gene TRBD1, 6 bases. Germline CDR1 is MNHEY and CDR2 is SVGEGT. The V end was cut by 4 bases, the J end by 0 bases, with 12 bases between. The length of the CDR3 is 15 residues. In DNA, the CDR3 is TGTGCCAGCAGTTTACAGGGTCTAACTAACTATGGCTACACCTTC. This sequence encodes CASSLQGLTNYGYTF.

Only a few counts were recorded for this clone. The CDR3 loop is CASSHTGTANTEAFF. The DNA for the CDR3 is TGTGCCAGCAGTCACACCGGGACAGCGAACACTGAAGCTTTCTTT. J is TRBJ1-1 and V is TRBV6-5; 7 nucleotides align to TRBD1. This CDR3 has 15 amino acids. J gave up 1 base and V 5 bases, and 7 bases lay outside the gene matches. The germline CDR1 and CDR2 sequences are MNHEY and SVGAGI.

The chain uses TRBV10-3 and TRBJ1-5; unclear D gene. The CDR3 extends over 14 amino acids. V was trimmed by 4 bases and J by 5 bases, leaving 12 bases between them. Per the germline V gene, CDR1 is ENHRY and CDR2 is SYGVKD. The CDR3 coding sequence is TGTGCCATCAGTGTAGCGGGGTGGGATCAGCCCCAGCATTTT. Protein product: CAISVAGWDQPQHF.

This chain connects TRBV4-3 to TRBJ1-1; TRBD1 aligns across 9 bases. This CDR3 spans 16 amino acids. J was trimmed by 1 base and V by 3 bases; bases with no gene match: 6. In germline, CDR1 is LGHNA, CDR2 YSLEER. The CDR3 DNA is TGCGCCAGCAGCCAGGGTACAGGGGGCCCGAACACTGAAGCTTTCTTT. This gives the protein CASSQGTGGPNTEAFF.

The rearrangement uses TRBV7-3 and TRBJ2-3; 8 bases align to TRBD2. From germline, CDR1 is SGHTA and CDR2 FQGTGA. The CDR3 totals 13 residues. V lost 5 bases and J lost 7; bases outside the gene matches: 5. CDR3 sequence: CASSPRTSNTQYF. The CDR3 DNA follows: TGTGCCAGCAGCCCGCGGACTAGCAATACGCAGTATTTT. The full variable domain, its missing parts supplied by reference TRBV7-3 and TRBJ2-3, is GAGVSQTPSNKVTEKGKYVELRCDPISGHTALYWYRQSLGQGPEFLIYFQGTGAADDSGLPNDRFFAVRPEGSVSTLKIQRTERGDSAVYLCASSPRTSNTQYFGPGTRLTVL.

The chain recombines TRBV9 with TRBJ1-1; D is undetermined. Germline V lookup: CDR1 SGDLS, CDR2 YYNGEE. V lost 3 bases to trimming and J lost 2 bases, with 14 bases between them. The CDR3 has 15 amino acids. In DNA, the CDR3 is TGTGCCAGCAGCGCCGCCAGCACCTTTAACACTGAAGCTTTCTTT. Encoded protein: CASSAASTFNTEAFF.

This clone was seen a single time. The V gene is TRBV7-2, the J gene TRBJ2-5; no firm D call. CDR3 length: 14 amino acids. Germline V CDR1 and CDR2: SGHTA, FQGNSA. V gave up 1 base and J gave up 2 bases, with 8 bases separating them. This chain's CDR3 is CASSLVSRQETQYF. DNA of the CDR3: TGTGCCAGCAGCTTAGTGAGCAGACAAGAGACCCAGTACTTC. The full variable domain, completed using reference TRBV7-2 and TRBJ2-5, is GAGVSQSPSNKVTEKGKDVELRCDPISGHTALYWYRQSLGQGLEFLIYFQGNSAPDKSGLPSDRFSAERTGGSVSTLTIQRTQQEDSAVYLCASSLVSRQETQYFGPGTRLLVL.

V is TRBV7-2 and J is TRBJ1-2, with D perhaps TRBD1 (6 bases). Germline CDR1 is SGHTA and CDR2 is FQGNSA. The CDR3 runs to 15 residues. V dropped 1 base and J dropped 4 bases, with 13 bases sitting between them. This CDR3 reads CASSLGAGVIYGYTF. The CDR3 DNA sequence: TGTGCCAGCAGCTTAGGTGCAGGGGTTATCTATGGCTACACCTTC. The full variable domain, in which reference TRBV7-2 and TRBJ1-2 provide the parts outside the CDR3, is GAGVSQSPSNKVTEKGKDVELRCDPISGHTALYWYRQSLGQGLEFLIYFQGNSAPDKSGLPSDRFSAERTGGSVSTLTIQRTQQEDSAVYLCASSLGAGVIYGYTFGSGTRLTVV.

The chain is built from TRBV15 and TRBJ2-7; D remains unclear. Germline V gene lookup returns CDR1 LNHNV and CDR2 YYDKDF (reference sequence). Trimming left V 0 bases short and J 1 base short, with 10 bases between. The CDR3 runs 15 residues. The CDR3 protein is CATSRDPVDSYEQYF. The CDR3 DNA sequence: TGTGCCACCAGCAGAGATCCAGTGGATTCCTACGAGCAGTACTTC. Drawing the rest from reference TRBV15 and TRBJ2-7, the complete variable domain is DAMVIQNPRYQVTQFGKPVTLSCSQTLNHNVMYWYQQKSSQAPKLLFHYYDKDFNNEADTPDNFQSRRPNTSFCFLDIRSPGLGDTAMYLCATSRDPVDSYEQYFGPGTRLTVT.

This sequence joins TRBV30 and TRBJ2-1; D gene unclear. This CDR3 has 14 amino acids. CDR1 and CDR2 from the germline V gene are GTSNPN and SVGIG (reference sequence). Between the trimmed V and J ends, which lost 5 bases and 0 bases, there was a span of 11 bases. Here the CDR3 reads CAWSGLSSYNEQFF. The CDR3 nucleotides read TGTGCCTGGTCTGGGCTCAGCTCCTACAATGAGCAGTTCTTC.

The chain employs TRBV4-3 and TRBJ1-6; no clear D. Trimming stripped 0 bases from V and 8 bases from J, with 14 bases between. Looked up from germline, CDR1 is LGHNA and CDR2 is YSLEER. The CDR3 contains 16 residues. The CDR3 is CASSQDLAGRYSPLHF. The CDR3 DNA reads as TGCGCCAGCAGCCAAGACTTGGCTGGGCGCTATTCACCCCTCCACTTT.

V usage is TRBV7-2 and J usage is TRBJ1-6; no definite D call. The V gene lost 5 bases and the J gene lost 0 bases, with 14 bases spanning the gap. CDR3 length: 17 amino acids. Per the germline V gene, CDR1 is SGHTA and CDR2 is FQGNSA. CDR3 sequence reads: CASSPRSRSSYNSPLHF. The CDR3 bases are TGTGCCAGCAGCCCGAGGAGCAGGAGCTCCTATAATTCACCCCTCCACTTT.

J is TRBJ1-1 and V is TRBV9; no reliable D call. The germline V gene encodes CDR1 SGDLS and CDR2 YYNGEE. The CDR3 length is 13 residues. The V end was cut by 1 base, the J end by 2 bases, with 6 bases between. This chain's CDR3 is CASSVSPNTEAFF. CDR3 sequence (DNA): TGTGCCAGCAGCGTATCCCCTAACACTGAAGCTTTCTTT.

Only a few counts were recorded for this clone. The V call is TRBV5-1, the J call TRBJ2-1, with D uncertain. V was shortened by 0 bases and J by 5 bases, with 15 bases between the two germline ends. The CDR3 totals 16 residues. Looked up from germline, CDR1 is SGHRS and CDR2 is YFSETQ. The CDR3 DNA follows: TGCGCCAGCAGCTTGGGGTACCCGAATCCAAACAATGAGCAGTTCTTC. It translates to CASSLGYPNPNNEQFF.

The CDR3 coding sequence is TGCGCCAGCAGCTTGCCAGGGGCTACTACGGGGGAGCAGTACGTC. Translating gives CASSLPGATTGEQYV. The chain employs TRBV5-1 and TRBJ2-7; tentative D call: TRBD1 (6 bases). The CDR3 loop spans 15 amino acids. V lost 1 base, J lost 7 bases, and 18 bases lay in between. The V gene's germline CDR1 is SGHRS and CDR2 YFSETQ.

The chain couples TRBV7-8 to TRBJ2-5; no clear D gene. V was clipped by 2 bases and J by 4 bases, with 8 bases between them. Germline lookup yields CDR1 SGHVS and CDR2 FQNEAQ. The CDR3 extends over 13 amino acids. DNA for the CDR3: TGTGCCAGCAGCTTATCAAACCGAGAGACCCAGTACTTC. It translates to CASSLSNRETQYF.

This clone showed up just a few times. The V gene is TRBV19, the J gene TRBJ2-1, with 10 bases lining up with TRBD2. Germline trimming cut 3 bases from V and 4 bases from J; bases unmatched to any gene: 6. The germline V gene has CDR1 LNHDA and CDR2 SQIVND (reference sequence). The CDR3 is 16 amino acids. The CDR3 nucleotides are TGTGCCAGTAGTATGCGAGCGGGGGGGCAATACAATGAGCAGTTCTTC. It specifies CASSMRAGGQYNEQFF.

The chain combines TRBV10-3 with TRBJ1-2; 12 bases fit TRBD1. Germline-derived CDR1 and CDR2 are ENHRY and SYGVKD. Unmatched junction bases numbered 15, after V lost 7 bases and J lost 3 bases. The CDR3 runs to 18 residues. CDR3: CAITGPGQGARLDYGYTF. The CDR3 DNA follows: TGTGCCATCACGGGCCCGGGACAGGGGGCAAGATTGGACTATGGCTACACCTTC.

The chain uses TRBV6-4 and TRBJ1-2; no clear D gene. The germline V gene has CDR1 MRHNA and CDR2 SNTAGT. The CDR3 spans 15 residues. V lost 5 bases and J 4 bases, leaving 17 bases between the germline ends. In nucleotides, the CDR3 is TGTGCCAGCAGTCCCGGGAGGGCCGGGGTCTATGGCTACACCTTC. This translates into CASSPGRAGVYGYTF.

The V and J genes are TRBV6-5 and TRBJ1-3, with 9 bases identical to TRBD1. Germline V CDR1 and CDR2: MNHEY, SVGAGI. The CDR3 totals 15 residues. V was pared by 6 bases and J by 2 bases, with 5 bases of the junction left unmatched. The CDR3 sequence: CASSYDRGTGNTIYF. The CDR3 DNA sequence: TGTGCCAGCAGCTACGACAGGGGGACTGGAAACACCATATATTTT.

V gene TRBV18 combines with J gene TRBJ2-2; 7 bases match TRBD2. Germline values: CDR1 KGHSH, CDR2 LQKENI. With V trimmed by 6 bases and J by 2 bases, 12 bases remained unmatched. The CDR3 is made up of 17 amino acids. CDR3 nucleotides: TGTGCCAGCTCGGAACTATCGCTAGCGGCAAACACCGGGGAGCTGTTTTTT. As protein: CASSELSLAANTGELFF.

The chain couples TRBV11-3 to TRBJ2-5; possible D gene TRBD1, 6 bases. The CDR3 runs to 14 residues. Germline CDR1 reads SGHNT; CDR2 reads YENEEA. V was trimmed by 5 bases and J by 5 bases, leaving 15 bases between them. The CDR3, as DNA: TGTGCCAGCAGCCTGGGCAGGGGAGTGGAGACCCAGTACTTC. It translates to CASSLGRGVETQYF. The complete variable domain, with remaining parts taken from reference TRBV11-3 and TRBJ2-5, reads EAGVVQSPRYKIIEKKQPVAFWCNPISGHNTLYWYLQNLGQGPELLIRYENEEAVDDSQLPKDRFSAERLKGVDSTLKIQPAELGDSAVYLCASSLGRGVETQYFGPGTRLLVL.

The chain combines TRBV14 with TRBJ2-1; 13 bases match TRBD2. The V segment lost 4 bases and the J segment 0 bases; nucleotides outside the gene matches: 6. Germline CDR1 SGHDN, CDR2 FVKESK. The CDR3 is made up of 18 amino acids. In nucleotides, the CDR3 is TGTGCCAGCAGCCCCCGGACTAGCGGGAGTGCCTCCTACAATGAGCAGTTCTTC. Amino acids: CASSPRTSGSASYNEQFF.

The CDR3: CASSATTSRGAGVPGYEQYV. CDR3 nucleotides: TGTGCCAGCAGCGCCACTACTTCCAGGGGGGCAGGGGTACCTGGTTACGAGCAGTACGTC. The genes are TRBV7-8 and TRBJ2-7; perhaps TRBD1 as D (7 bases). Germline values: CDR1 SGHVS, CDR2 FQNEAQ. The CDR3 has 20 residues. Deletions cut 5 bases from V and 4 bases from J, with 33 bases between.

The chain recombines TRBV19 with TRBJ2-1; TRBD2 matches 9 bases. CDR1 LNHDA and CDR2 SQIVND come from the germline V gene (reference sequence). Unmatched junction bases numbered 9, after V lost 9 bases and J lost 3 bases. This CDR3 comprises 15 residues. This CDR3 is CASRGGRGIYNEQFF. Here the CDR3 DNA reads TGTGCCAGCCGGGGCGGGAGGGGGATCTACAATGAGCAGTTCTTC.

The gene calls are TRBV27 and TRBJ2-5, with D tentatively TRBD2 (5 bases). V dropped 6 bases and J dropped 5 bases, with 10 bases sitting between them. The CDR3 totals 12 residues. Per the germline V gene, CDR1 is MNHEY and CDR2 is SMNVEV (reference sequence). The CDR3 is CASSRGQETQYF. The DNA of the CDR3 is TGTGCCAGCAGCCGGGGTCAGGAGACCCAGTACTTC.

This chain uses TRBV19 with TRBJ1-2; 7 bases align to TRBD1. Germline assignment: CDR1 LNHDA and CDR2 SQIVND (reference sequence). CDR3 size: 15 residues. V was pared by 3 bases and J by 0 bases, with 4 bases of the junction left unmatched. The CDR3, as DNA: TGTGCCAGTAGTATGACAGGGTGGTCTAACTATGGCTACACCTTC. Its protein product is CASSMTGWSNYGYTF.

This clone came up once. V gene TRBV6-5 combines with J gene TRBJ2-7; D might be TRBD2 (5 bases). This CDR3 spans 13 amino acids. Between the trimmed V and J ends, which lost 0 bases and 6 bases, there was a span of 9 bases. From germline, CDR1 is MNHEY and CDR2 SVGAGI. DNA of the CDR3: TGTGCCAGCAGTTACTCCCCGGGGTCCGAGCAGTACGTC. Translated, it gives CASSYSPGSEQYV.

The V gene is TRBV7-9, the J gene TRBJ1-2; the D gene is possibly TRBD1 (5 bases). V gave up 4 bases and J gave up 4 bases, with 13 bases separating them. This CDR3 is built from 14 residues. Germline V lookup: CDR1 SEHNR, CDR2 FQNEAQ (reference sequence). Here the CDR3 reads CASSSRGRAYGYTF. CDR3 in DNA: TGTGCCAGCAGCTCTCGGGGACGGGCCTATGGCTACACCTTC.